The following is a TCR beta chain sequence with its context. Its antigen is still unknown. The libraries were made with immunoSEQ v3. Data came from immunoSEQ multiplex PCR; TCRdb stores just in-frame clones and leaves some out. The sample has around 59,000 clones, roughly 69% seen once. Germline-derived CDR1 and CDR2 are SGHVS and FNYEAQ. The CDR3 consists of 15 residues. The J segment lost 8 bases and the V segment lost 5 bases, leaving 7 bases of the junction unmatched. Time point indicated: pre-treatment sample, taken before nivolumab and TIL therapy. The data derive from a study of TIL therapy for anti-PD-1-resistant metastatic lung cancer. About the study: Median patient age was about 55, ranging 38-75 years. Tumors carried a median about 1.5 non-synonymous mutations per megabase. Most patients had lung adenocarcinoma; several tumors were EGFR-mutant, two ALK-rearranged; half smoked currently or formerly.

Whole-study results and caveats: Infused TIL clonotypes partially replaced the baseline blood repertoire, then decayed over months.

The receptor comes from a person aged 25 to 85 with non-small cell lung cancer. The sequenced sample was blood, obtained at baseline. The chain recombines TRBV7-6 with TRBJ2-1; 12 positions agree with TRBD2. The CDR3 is CASSPSGRARDEQFF. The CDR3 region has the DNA TGTGCCAGCAGCCCTAGCGGGAGGGCCCGAGATGAGCAGTTCTTC.